A selection of T cell receptor beta chains follows, all from one sample in a study of cytomegalovirus exposure and HLA in healthy donors. Sequenced by immunoSEQ multiplex PCR; TCRdb stores in-frame clones only, minus some. The data contain 120,000 or so clones, 75% to 85% of them singletons. Sequenced: PBMCs. These receptor sequences come from a male donor in good health and CMV-seronegative. Each CDR3 is given with its conserved first and last residue. Fields, in order: D gene, V gene, J gene, clone size, CDR3 protein, CDR3 DNA. A D gene is named only where the DNA matches it firmly. Size tells how often a clone was seen (once, few, many) or the class of an expanded clone, and some rows leave it out.

D: -; V: TRBV18; J: TRBJ1-5; size: -; CDR3: CASSPDIRESNQPQHF; DNA: TGTGCCAGCTCACCGGACATTCGCGAAAGCAATCAGCCCCAGCATTTT
D: -; V: TRBV7-9; J: TRBJ2-7; size: -; CDR3: CASTTGDEQYF; DNA: TGTGCCAGCACCACGGGGGACGAGCAGTACTTC
D: -; V: TRBV7-9; J: TRBJ2-5; size: -; CDR3: CANSLGGQGETQYF; DNA: TGTGCCAACAGCTTAGGGGGGCAGGGGGAGACCCAGTACTTC
D: -; V: TRBV5-1; J: TRBJ2-7; size: -; CDR3: CASSSAGFGEQYF; DNA: TGCGCCAGCAGCTCCGCGGGCTTTGGCGAGCAGTACTTC
D: -; V: TRBV30; J: TRBJ1-1; size: few; CDR3: CAWSPGTSNTEAFF; DNA: TGTGCCTGGAGTCCTGGGACATCGAACACTGAAGCTTTCTTT
D: -; V: TRBV6-1; J: TRBJ2-1; size: -; CDR3: CASSEDGIRGWGSYNEQFF; DNA: TGTGCCAGCAGTGAGGACGGAATTAGGGGATGGGGCTCCTACAATGAGCAGTTCTTC
D: -; V: TRBV11-2; J: TRBJ1-2; size: -; CDR3: CASSLIPQGGYTF; DNA: TGTGCCAGCAGCTTAATACCTCAGGGGGGCTACACCTTC
D: TRBD2; V: TRBV10-2; J: TRBJ2-3; size: -; CDR3: CASSERVAGAHPSTDTQYF; DNA: TGCGCCAGCAGTGAGAGGGTAGCGGGGGCTCACCCTAGCACAGATACGCAGTATTTT
D: -; V: TRBV2; J: TRBJ2-7; size: -; CDR3: CASKKETSYEQYF; DNA: TGTGCCAGCAAGAAGGAGACCTCCTACGAGCAGTACTTC
D: -; V: TRBV7-6; J: TRBJ2-2; size: few; CDR3: CASSSTSWGELFF; DNA: TGTGCCAGCAGCTCTACTAGCTGGGGGGAGCTGTTTTTT
D: -; V: TRBV9; J: TRBJ2-1; size: -; CDR3: CASSVDGSYNEQFF; DNA: TGTGCCAGCAGCGTAGACGGCTCCTACAATGAGCAGTTCTTC
D: TRBD1; V: TRBV6-5; J: TRBJ1-2; size: -; CDR3: CASSYQGALVYGYTF; DNA: TGTGCCAGCAGTTACCAGGGGGCGCTGGTCTATGGCTACACCTTC
D: -; V: TRBV6-1; J: TRBJ2-7; size: -; CDR3: CASSEVSYEQYF; DNA: TGTGCCAGCAGTGAAGTTAGCTACGAGCAGTACTTC
D: -; V: TRBV9; J: TRBJ1-3; size: -; CDR3: CASSQDGRGGNTIYF; DNA: TGTGCCAGCAGCCAGGACGGAAGGGGTGGAAACACCATATATTTT
D: TRBD1; V: TRBV6-1; J: TRBJ1-4; size: -; CDR3: CATLETGGREKLFF; DNA: TGTGCCACGTTGGAAACAGGGGGCCGGGAAAAACTGTTTTTT
D: -; V: TRBV6-5; J: TRBJ2-6; size: -; CDR3: CASSYRSGGANVLTF; DNA: TGTGCCAGCAGTTACCGAAGCGGCGGGGCCAACGTCCTGACTTTC
D: TRBD2; V: TRBV10-3; J: TRBJ2-5; size: -; CDR3: CAISEQGGRETQYF; DNA: TGTGCCATCAGTGAGCAGGGCGGGAGAGAGACCCAGTACTTC
D: TRBD1; V: TRBV25-1; J: TRBJ1-2; size: -; CDR3: CASSGRDRNYGYTF; DNA: TGTGCCAGCAGTGGCCGGGACAGAAACTATGGCTACACCTTC
D: TRBD1; V: TRBV5-8; J: TRBJ1-5; size: -; CDR3: CASSLLDRGRDQPQHF; DNA: TGTGCCAGCAGCTTGCTCGACAGGGGGCGAGATCAGCCCCAGCATTTT
D: -; V: TRBV19; J: TRBJ1-1; size: -; CDR3: CASRPPPSAGTEAFF; DNA: TGTGCCAGTAGACCTCCCCCGTCGGCGGGCACTGAAGCTTTCTTT
D: -; V: TRBV11-2; J: TRBJ1-1; size: -; CDR3: CASSLRIGEGNTEAFF; DNA: TGTGCCAGCAGCTTACGAATCGGGGAGGGGAACACTGAAGCTTTCTTT
D: -; V: TRBV10-3; J: TRBJ2-3; size: -; CDR3: CAISAPQGSGASTDTQYF; DNA: TGTGCCATCAGTGCCCCTCAGGGGAGCGGGGCCAGCACAGATACGCAGTATTTT
D: -; V: TRBV30; J: TRBJ1-3; size: -; CDR3: CAWTTAGFSGNTIYF; DNA: TGTGCCTGGACCACCGCGGGATTCTCTGGAAACACCATATATTTT
D: TRBD1; V: TRBV30; J: TRBJ1-6; size: -; CDR3: CACPGQTSSYNSPLHF; DNA: TGTGCCTGTCCGGGACAGACTAGCTCCTATAATTCACCCCTCCACTTT